Shown below are 4 T cell receptor beta chains from a single sample sequenced in a study of T cells in Graves' hyperthyroidism and ophthalmopathy. Amplification yielded TCR beta CDR3 regions, with RNA transcripts as the source. HTBI primers were employed in a first-round RT-PCR of the TCR CDR3. TCRdb analysed the multiplex PCR reads with MiXCR anew, one entry per CDR3 protein. The table shows fewer than 550,000 distinct CDR3 sequences, with more than 15% occurring only once. Sequencing was done on a sample of blood. The receptors stem from a woman aged 18-29 years with Graves' hyperthyroidism.

Many counts were recorded for this clonotype. A junction boundary mismatches the germline segment, possibly from a read error. The J gene is TRBJ2-1, the V gene TRBV7-7; no firm D call. This CDR3 has 15 amino acids. The germline gives CDR1 SSHAT, CDR2 FNYEAQ (reference sequence). The DNA for the CDR3 is TGTGCTAGCAGCCCGGAGCGCGTTACCTACAATGAGCAGTTCTTC. This translates into CASSPERVTYNEQFF.

This clonotype was recorded many times. The chain has TRBV6-1 and TRBJ1-2, with a tentative D call TRBD1 (6 bases). This CDR3 is built from 15 residues. The germline V gene encodes CDR1 MNHNS and CDR2 SASEGT. The germline V and J ends were trimmed by 11 bases and 6 bases, with 25 bases remaining between them. CDR3 sequence: CACYIVGGAMNGYTF. CDR3 in DNA: TGTGCCTGTTATATCGTGGGGGGGGCTATGAATGGCTACACCTTC.

There are a few counts of this clonotype. This sequence joins TRBV27 and TRBJ2-1; D ambiguous. Germline V gene lookup returns CDR1 MNHEY and CDR2 SMNVEV (reference sequence). This CDR3 region has 14 residues. Trimming removed 4 bases at V and 2 bases at J, with 9 bases between. The CDR3 loop reads CASSSKPPYNEQFF. CDR3 bases: TGTGCCAGCAGTTCAAAACCTCCCTACAATGAGCAGTTCTTC.

This clonotype was seen ten or more times. This chain uses TRBV5-6 with TRBJ2-1; maybe TRBD1 (6 bases). Germline CDR1 is SGHDT and CDR2 is YYEEEE. V lost 4 bases and J 7 bases, leaving 18 bases between the germline ends. This CDR3 contains 15 residues. The CDR3 here is CASSPAAGANNEQFF. CDR3 coding DNA: TGTGCCAGCAGCCCCGCCGCAGGGGCGAATAATGAGCAGTTCTTC. The complete variable domain, with remaining parts taken from reference TRBV5-6 and TRBJ2-1, reads DAGVTQSPTHLIKTRGQQVTLRCSPKSGHDTVSWYQQALGQGPQFIFQYYEEEERQRGNFPDRFSGHQFPNYSSELNVNALLLGDSALYLCASSPAAGANNEQFFGPGTRLTVL.